The source of this T cell receptor (beta chain) is a study of blood T cell repertoires in COVID-19. The overall study: The study drew acute and convalescent COVID-19 samples from the United States, Italy and Spain. T cells, B-cell-depleted T cells, or PBMCs supplied cDNA or gDNA.

Per the study methods: It was from reference gene primer amplification that nucleated cell counts were estimated. TCRdb keeps only in-frame clones here, not all; method: immunoSEQ multiplex PCR. V, J and clone size reflect that table, while D and trimming were determined from the DNA. This sample yields some 240,000 clones, of which 75% to 85% are seen a single time; about 4.8% belongs to the top ten. Enrollment of patients from Seattle took place during active infection, with longitudinal follow-up. The CDR3 covers 13 residues. Trimming cost V 3 bases and J 2 bases, with 8 bases left between them. The germline V gene has CDR1 SEHNR and CDR2 FQNEAQ (reference sequence).

This clonotype was sampled from a woman aged 70-85 years with COVID-19, enrolled during active disease. Material: peripheral blood. The chain is built from TRBV7-9 and TRBJ2-7, with a possible D match to TRBD2 (5 bases). The CDR3 sequence is CASSLSGTYEQYF. The CDR3 DNA is TGTGCCAGCAGCTTGAGCGGCACCTACGAGCAGTACTTC.